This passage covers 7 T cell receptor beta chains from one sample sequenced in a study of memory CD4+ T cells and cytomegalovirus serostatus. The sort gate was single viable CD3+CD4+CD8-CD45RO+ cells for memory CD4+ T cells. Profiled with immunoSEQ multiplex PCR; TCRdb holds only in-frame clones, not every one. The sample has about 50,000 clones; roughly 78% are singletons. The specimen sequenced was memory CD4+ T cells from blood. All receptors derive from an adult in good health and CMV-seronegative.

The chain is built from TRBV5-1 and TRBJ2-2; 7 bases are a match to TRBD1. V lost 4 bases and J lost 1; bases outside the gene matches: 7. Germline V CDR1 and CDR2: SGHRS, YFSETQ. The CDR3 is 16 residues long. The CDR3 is CASSPATGRNTGELFF. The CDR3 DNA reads TGCGCCAGCAGCCCAGCGACAGGGAGGAACACCGGGGAGCTGTTTTTT. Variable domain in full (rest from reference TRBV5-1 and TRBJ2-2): KAGVTQTPRYLIKTRGQQVTLSCSPISGHRSVSWYQQTPGQGLQFLFEYFSETQRNKGNFPGRFSGRQFSNSRSEMNVSTLELGDSALYLCASSPATGRNTGELFFGEGSRLTVL.

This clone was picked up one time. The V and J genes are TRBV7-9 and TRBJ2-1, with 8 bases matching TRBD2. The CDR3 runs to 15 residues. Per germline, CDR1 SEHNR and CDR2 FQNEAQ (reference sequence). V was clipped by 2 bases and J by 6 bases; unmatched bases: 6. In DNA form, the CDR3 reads TGTGCCAGCAGCTTAAGTGGGCTAGCGGGCAATGAGCAGTTCTTC. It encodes CASSLSGLAGNEQFF.

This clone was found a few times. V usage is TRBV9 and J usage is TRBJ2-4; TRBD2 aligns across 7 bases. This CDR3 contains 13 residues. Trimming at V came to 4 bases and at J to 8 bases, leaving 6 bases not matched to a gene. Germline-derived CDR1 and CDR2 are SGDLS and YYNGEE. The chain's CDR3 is CASSPNRGDIQYF. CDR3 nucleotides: TGTGCCAGCAGCCCCAATCGGGGGGACATTCAGTACTTC.

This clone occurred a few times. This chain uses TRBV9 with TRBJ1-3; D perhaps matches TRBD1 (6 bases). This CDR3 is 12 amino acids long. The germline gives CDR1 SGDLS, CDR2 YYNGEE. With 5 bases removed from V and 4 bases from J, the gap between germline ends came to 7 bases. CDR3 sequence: CASRGAGNTIYF. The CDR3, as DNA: TGTGCCAGCAGGGGGGCGGGAAACACCATATATTTT.

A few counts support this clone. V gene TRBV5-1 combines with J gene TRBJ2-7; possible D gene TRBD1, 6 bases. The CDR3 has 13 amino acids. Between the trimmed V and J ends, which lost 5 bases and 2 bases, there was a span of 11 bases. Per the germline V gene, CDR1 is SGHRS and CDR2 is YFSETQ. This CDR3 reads CASRSRQAYEQYF. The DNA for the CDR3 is TGCGCCAGCAGGTCCCGACAGGCCTACGAGCAGTACTTC.

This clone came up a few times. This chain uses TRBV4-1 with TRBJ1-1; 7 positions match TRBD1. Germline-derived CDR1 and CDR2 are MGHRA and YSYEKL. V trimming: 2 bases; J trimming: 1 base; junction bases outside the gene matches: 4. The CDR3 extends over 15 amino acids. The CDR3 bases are TGCGCCAGCAGCCAACTCGACAGGGAGAACACTGAAGCTTTCTTT. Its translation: CASSQLDRENTEAFF.

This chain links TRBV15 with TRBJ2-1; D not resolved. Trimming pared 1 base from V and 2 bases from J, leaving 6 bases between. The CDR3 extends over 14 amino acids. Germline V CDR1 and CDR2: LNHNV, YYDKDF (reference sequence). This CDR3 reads CATSRVTPYNEQFF. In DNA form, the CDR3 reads TGTGCCACCAGCAGAGTTACCCCCTACAATGAGCAGTTCTTC.